This entry features one T cell receptor beta chain sequence. No antigen is known for it. These data originate in a study of cytomegalovirus exposure and HLA in healthy donors. Findings and caveats of the study: Per published accounts, TCR beta sequences correctly predicted the HLA-A and HLA-B alleles of most subjects. Excluded: some indistinguishable V segments such as TRBV6-2 and TRBV6-3. Reportedly, cytomegalovirus status was diagnosed with high sensitivity and specificity. Later on, analysis showed that most CMV-associated TCR beta chains appeared to be HLA-restricted.

Trimming cost V 4 bases and J 6 bases, with 17 bases left between them. The CDR3 has 15 amino acids. The germline V gene has CDR1 LNHDA and CDR2 SQIVND (reference sequence). Primers for the PCR totalled 60 Vbeta and 13 Jbeta. Some clones are missing from TCRdb's copy, which holds only in-frame ones; the method was immunoSEQ multiplex PCR. Of about 180,000 clones detected, over 80% appear once; the ten largest clones hold approximately 1.5%. This chain connects TRBV19 to TRBJ2-3; D might be TRBD2 (6 bases). The receptor was isolated from a man between 35 and 55 years old in good health and CMV-seronegative. The specimen was PBMCs. CDR3 protein: CASSKWRVSPDTQYF. The CDR3 region has the DNA TGTGCCAGTAGTAAGTGGAGGGTCTCGCCGGATACGCAGTATTTT.